This TCR beta chain was identified in a study of T-cell memory formation after mild COVID-19. This clonotype was observed many times. CDR1 and CDR2 (germline): SNHLY, FYNNEI. The CDR3 is made up of 16 amino acids. Trimming took 2 bases from V and 6 from J, leaving 17 bases between them. MiXCR was run by TCRdb on the 5' RACE reads, yielding one entry per CDR3 protein. The profile shows 350,000 to 450,000 distinct CDR3 sequences, around an eighth of them singletons. This chain joins TRBV2 and TRBJ2-1, with no clear D. The sample taken for sequencing was PBMCs or a T cell subset sorted from them (not recorded which). The receptor's source is a man aged 18-30 years who had mild COVID-19 (a few samples of this study predate the infection). Cell type and time point are not known. The CDR3, as DNA: TGTGCCAGCAGTGAACCTTCTTGGGCTTCCCCCAATGAGCAGTTCTTC. This codes for CASSEPSWASPNEQFF.